These 30 T cell receptor beta chains originate from one sample sequenced in a study of blood T cells in healthy people across ages. A sample-barcoded 5' primer and a J-beta primer mix were used in a second PCR of about 7 to 11 cycles. TCRdb re-analysed the 5' RACE reads in MiXCR, keeping a single row per CDR3 protein. In the table there are roughly 650,000 distinct CDR3 sequences, 32% of which are singletons. The sample consisted of blood. Receptor source: a woman older than 75 in good health.

Worth noting for this clonotype: This may stem from a read error, because a much larger clone lies one nucleotide away. V gene TRBV7-9 combines with J gene TRBJ2-3, with D tentatively TRBD1 (6 bases). The V gene's germline CDR1 is SEHNR and CDR2 FQNEAQ (reference sequence). This CDR3 region has 18 residues. The CDR3 here is CANSINSRGRGRIGTQYF. DNA of the CDR3: TGTGCCAACAGCATAAACAGTCGGGGCAGGGGCAGGATAGGTACGCAGTATTTT. Combining the CDR3 with reference TRBV7-9 and TRBJ2-3 gives the whole variable domain DTGVSQNPRHKITKRGQNVTFRCDPISEHNRLYWYRQTLGQGPEFLTYFQNEAQLEKSRLLSDRFSAERPKGSFSTLEIQRTEQGDSAMYLCANSINSRGRGRIGTQYFGPGTRLTVL.

To note about this clonotype: With a much larger clone just one base away, this may be a read error. This chain connects TRBV10-3 to TRBJ1-1; D might be TRBD1 (5 bases). Looked up from germline, CDR1 is ENHRY and CDR2 is SYGVKD. V gave up 5 bases and J gave up 4 bases, with 17 bases separating them. CDR3 length: 15 residues. The CDR3 region has the DNA TGTGCCATCAGTTGCCCCTTAGGGGATGGCACTGAAGCTTTCTTT. It translates to CAISCPLGDGTEAFF.

This clonotype was seen a few times. The junction and the germline gene differ at one end; a read error may be behind it. V is TRBV12-3 or TRBV12-4 and J is TRBJ2-2; 8 bases agree with TRBD2. The CDR3 spans 16 residues. The CDR3 coding sequence is TGTGCCAGCAATCCCCGCAGGATAGCGGGGTACGGGGAGCGGTTTTTT. It specifies CASNPRRIAGYGERFF.

This clonotype has more than one count but fewer than ten. This sequence joins TRBV2 and TRBJ1-6; a weak D match, TRBD1 (6 bases). CDR3 size: 15 residues. In germline, CDR1 is SNHLY, CDR2 FYNNEI. The V end was cut by 3 bases, the J end by 3 bases, with 9 bases between. The CDR3, as DNA: TGTGCCAGCAGTGAGGACAGCGTCTATAATTCACCCCTCCACTTT. Protein: CASSEDSVYNSPLHF.

V is TRBV4-3 and J is TRBJ2-5; D gene uncertain. Germline CDR1 LGHNA, CDR2 YSLEER. The CDR3 length is 15 residues. V lost 1 base and J 2 bases, leaving 11 bases between the germline ends. The CDR3 sequence: CASSQGHRRQETQYF. CDR3 bases: TGCGCCAGCAGCCAAGGACATCGTCGGCAAGAGACCCAGTACTTC.

The J gene is TRBJ1-1, the V gene TRBV12-3 or TRBV12-4; 9 bases line up with TRBD1. V was clipped by 4 bases and J by 9 bases; unmatched bases: 9. This CDR3 contains 14 residues. CDR3 coding DNA: TGTGCCAGCAGTTGGGACAGGGCTGGGCCCAAAGCTTTCTTT. This sequence encodes CASSWDRAGPKAFF.

In its sample, this clonotype was seen once. This chain uses TRBV7-2 with TRBJ2-1; a weak D match, TRBD2 (7 bases). CDR1 and CDR2 from the germline V gene are SGHTA and FQGNSA. Trimming took 2 bases from V and 6 from J, leaving 23 bases between them. The CDR3 is made up of 18 amino acids. The CDR3 DNA sequence: TGTGCCAGCAGCTTAAAGGGGGGGTATGGCGGGAGTGGCAATGAGCAGTTCTTC. Translation gives CASSLKGGYGGSGNEQFF.

The chain is built from TRBV2 and TRBJ2-1; 10 bases are shared with TRBD2. Germline V gives CDR1 SNHLY, CDR2 FYNNEI. Germline trimming cut 7 bases from V and 2 bases from J; bases unmatched to any gene: 5. CDR3 length: 15 amino acids. The DNA of the CDR3 is TGTGCCAGCAAAGCGACTAGCGGGCCCTACAATGAGCAGTTCTTC. It specifies CASKATSGPYNEQFF. The full variable domain, rest sourced from reference TRBV2 and TRBJ2-1, is EPEVTQTPSHQVTQMGQEVILRCVPISNHLYFYWYRQILGQKVEFLVSFYNNEISEKSEIFDDQFSVERPDGSNFTLKIRSTKLEDSAMYFCASKATSGPYNEQFFGPGTRLTVL.

Comment on this clonotype: Since a much larger clone is just one base distant, this may be a read error. The chain uses TRBV6-2 or TRBV6-3 and TRBJ2-5; D possibly corresponds to TRBD2 (7 bases). V was shortened by 7 bases and J by 11 bases, with 26 bases between the two germline ends. CDR3 length equals 15 residues. Germline V CDR1 and CDR2: MNHEY, SVGEGT. CDR3 bases: TGTGCCAGCATCCTATCGGGGGGCCAGTGGAATGAGCAGTACTTC. Its protein product is CASILSGGQWNEQYF.

This clonotype showed up just a few times. A much larger clone is a single base away; this may be a read error. The rearrangement joins TRBV20-1 to TRBJ2-1, with a tentative D call TRBD2 (6 bases). Deletions cut 5 bases from V and 12 bases from J, with 17 bases between. Germline CDR1 is DFQATT and CDR2 is SNEGSKA (reference sequence). CDR3 length: 12 residues. The CDR3 bases are TGCAGTGCTTCTCGACTAGGCGAGGGGCAGTTCTTC. Its translation: CSASRLGEGQFF.

This clonotype was observed many times. The CDR3 spells CAWTGGWKNYGYTF. In DNA, the CDR3 is TGTGCCTGGACAGGGGGATGGAAAAACTATGGCTACACCTTC. The rearrangement uses TRBV30 and TRBJ1-2; the match to TRBD1 covers 7 bases. J gave up 2 bases and V 4 bases, and 7 bases lay outside the gene matches. Germline V lookup: CDR1 GTSNPN, CDR2 SVGIG (reference sequence). This CDR3 is built from 14 residues.

A word on this clonotype: A read error may explain this, as a much larger clone is one base away. The chain uses TRBV2 and TRBJ1-2; D gene uncertain. The CDR3 loop spans 14 amino acids. The V end was cut by 2 bases, the J end by 3 bases, with 10 bases between. Germline CDR1 and CDR2: SNHLY and FYNNEI. The CDR3 spells CASSERGLDYGYTF. Here the CDR3 DNA reads TGTGCCAGCAGTGAACGGGGATTGGACTATGGCTACACCTTC.

This chain links TRBV20-1 with TRBJ1-2; no clear D. Germline V gene data show CDR1 as DFQATT and CDR2 as SNEGSKA (reference sequence). Trimming shortened V by 5 bases and J by 1 base, and 17 bases separated the two germline ends. The CDR3 sequence is 15 residues long. CDR3 loop: CSALGLADFNYGYTF. The DNA for the CDR3 is TGCAGTGCTTTAGGTTTGGCAGACTTTAACTATGGCTACACCTTC.

This clonotype was seen many times. The chain has TRBV6-2 or TRBV6-3 and TRBJ2-6, with D unclear. The germline V gene has CDR1 MNHEY and CDR2 SVGEGT. The CDR3 totals 14 residues. V lost 6 bases, J lost 0 bases, and 6 bases lay in between. The CDR3 reads CASRTPSGANVLTF. The CDR3, as DNA: TGTGCCAGCAGGACCCCCTCTGGGGCCAACGTCCTGACTTTC.

This clonotype turned up a few times. The germline gene is not matched at one end of the junction; a read error may be the cause. The chain joins TRBV30 to TRBJ1-4; a weak D match, TRBD1 (6 bases). Germline V gene sequence: CDR1 GTSNPN, CDR2 SVGIG (reference sequence). The CDR3 covers 15 residues. CDR3 in DNA: TGTGCCTGGAGTGACCGAGGGGGGAAGGGGGAAAAACGGTTTTTT. It yields the protein CAWSDRGGKGEKRFF. Drawing the rest from reference TRBV30 and TRBJ1-4, the complete variable domain is SQTIHQWPATLVQPVGSPLSLECTVEGTSNPNLYWYRQAAGRGLQLLFYSVGIGQISSEVPQNLSASRPQDRQFILSSKKLLLSDSGFYLCAWSDRGGKGEKRFFGSGTQLSVL.

This clonotype was seen a handful of times. It may be a read error: a sequence one base away is much more abundant. The rearrangement joins TRBV5-1 to TRBJ2-1; 12 nucleotides align to TRBD2. The CDR3 extends over 16 amino acids. The V gene's germline CDR1 is SGHRS and CDR2 YFSETQ. Written as DNA, the CDR3 is TGCGCCGGCAGCGCAAAGCCGGGACTAGCGGGCAATGAGCAGTTCTTC. This encodes CAGSAKPGLAGNEQFF. The whole variable domain, remainder taken from reference TRBV5-1 and TRBJ2-1, is KAGVTQTPRYLIKTRGQQVTLSCSPISGHRSVSWYQQTPGQGLQFLFEYFSETQRNKGNFPGRFSGRQFSNSRSEMNVSTLELGDSALYLCAGSAKPGLAGNEQFFGPGTRLTVL.

In this sample, this clonotype turned up a few times. CDR3 DNA: TGTGCCAGCAGTTCAGCCGGGACAGGGAGTTTGGATGGCTACACCTTC. Translating gives CASSSAGTGSLDGYTF. V usage is TRBV27 and J usage is TRBJ1-2; 9 nucleotides align to TRBD1. The CDR3 contains 16 residues. The V gene's germline CDR1 is MNHEY and CDR2 SMNVEV (reference sequence). After removal of 4 bases from V and 6 bases from J, the junction contained 12 bases not matched to a gene.

This clonotype has just a few counts. V usage is TRBV18 and J usage is TRBJ1-1; a possible D gene is TRBD1 (5 bases). The CDR3 contains 14 residues. Germline V gives CDR1 KGHSH, CDR2 LQKENI. V was shortened by 6 bases and J by 10 bases, with 21 bases between the two germline ends. The CDR3 nucleotides are TGTGCCAGCTCGTCCCAGCAGGGCCCGGCCGGAGCTTTCTTT. It yields the protein CASSSQQGPAGAFF.

The chain links TRBV20-1 to TRBJ2-7; no definite D call. The CDR3 runs to 12 residues. The V end lost 1 base, the J end lost 4 bases, and 8 bases lay between the germline ends. Germline CDR1 DFQATT, CDR2 SNEGSKA (reference sequence). The CDR3: CSARGQYYEQYF. CDR3 in DNA: TGCAGTGCTAGAGGGCAGTATTACGAGCAGTACTTC.

The sample holds many counts of this clonotype. The chain has TRBV9 and TRBJ2-1; D possibly matches TRBD1 or TRBD2 (6 bases each). The germline V and J ends were trimmed by 4 bases and 4 bases, with 15 bases remaining between them. Germline CDR1 is SGDLS and CDR2 is YYNGEE. This CDR3 is built from 15 residues. CDR3 sequence (DNA): TGTGCCAGCAGCATAAGGGGGGACTCATACAATGAGCAGTTCTTC. Translated: CASSIRGDSYNEQFF. The whole variable domain, remainder taken from reference TRBV9 and TRBJ2-1, is DSGVTQTPKHLITATGQRVTLRCSPRSGDLSVYWYQQSLDQGLQFLIQYYNGEERAKGNILERFSAQQFPDLHSELNLSSLELGDSALYFCASSIRGDSYNEQFFGPGTRLTVL.

Details on this clonotype: One base away lies a much larger clone, so this may be a sequencing read error. The gene calls are TRBV28 and TRBJ2-1; 8 positions match TRBD2. Losses at the gene ends were 6 bases for V and 10 bases for J; bases not matched to a gene: 11. CDR3 length equals 14 residues. Per the germline V gene, CDR1 is MDHEN and CDR2 is SYDVKM. CDR3 residues: CASRKVGSGGEQFF. The CDR3 nucleotides read TGTGCCAGCAGAAAGGTTGGGAGCGGGGGCGAGCAGTTCTTC.

With respect to this clonotype: It may be a read error: a sequence one base away is much more abundant. This sequence joins TRBV10-3 and TRBJ2-7; 7 nucleotides line up with TRBD2. The CDR3 is made up of 14 amino acids. The germline gives CDR1 ENHRY, CDR2 SYGVKD. With V trimmed by 6 bases and J by 4 bases, 9 bases remained unmatched. CDR3 loop: CAIREERGRYEQYF. For the CDR3, the DNA is TGTGCCATCAGGGAGGAGCGGGGCCGTTACGAGCAGTACTTC.

This clonotype was seen a few times. This sequence may be a read error, since a much larger clone differs from it by one base. The chain couples TRBV6-6 to TRBJ1-5; D is uncertain. The CDR3 has 15 amino acids. Germline loops: CDR1 MNHNY, CDR2 SVGAGI (reference sequence). The CDR3 sequence is CVSSSRGDSNQPQHF. For the CDR3, the DNA is TGTGTCAGCAGTTCAAGAGGAGATAGCAATCAGCCCCAGCATTTT.

This clonotype was observed at least ten times. V usage is TRBV5-1 and J usage is TRBJ2-3, with D perhaps matching TRBD1 or TRBD2 (5 bases each). Germline CDR1 and CDR2: SGHRS and YFSETQ. The ends were cut back, 0 bases at V and 6 bases at J, with 14 bases in the middle. The CDR3 runs to 15 residues. This CDR3 is CASSLVGTALDTQYF. The CDR3 DNA follows: TGCGCCAGCAGCTTGGTCGGGACGGCCTTGGATACGCAGTATTTT.

Ten or more counts support this clonotype. The V gene is TRBV6-5, the J gene TRBJ2-3, with 8 bases matching TRBD2. The CDR3 totals 17 residues. From germline, CDR1 is MNHEY and CDR2 SVGAGI. V lost 2 bases to trimming and J lost 6 bases; unmatched junction nucleotides: 13. CDR3 residues: CASSYRRVAGIHDTQYF. In DNA form, the CDR3 reads TGTGCCAGCAGTTACCGCCGGGTAGCGGGGATCCATGATACGCAGTATTTT.

This clonotype occurred many times. This chain's CDR3 is CSARGQVPDTQYF. CDR3 bases: TGCAGTGCTAGAGGACAGGTACCAGATACGCAGTATTTT. V is TRBV20-1 and J is TRBJ2-3, with D possibly matching TRBD1 (6 bases). V was trimmed by 1 base and J by 4 bases, leaving 9 bases between them. CDR1 is DFQATT and CDR2 is SNEGSKA in the germline V gene (reference sequence). There are 13 residues in the CDR3.

In its sample, this clonotype was seen many times. A read error is possible here, since a much larger clone lies one base away. The chain combines TRBV7-3 with TRBJ2-1; 7 bases fit TRBD2. The trim removed 2 bases at V and 8 bases at J, leaving 9 bases unmatched. CDR3 length: 15 amino acids. Germline lookup yields CDR1 SGHTA and CDR2 FQGTGA. The chain's CDR3 is CASSLSLTSRDEQFF. CDR3 in DNA: TGTGCCAGCAGCTTATCATTGACTAGCCGGGATGAGCAGTTCTTC. Using reference TRBV7-3 and TRBJ2-1 for the parts outside the CDR3, the full variable domain is GAGVSQTPSNKVTEKGKYVELRCDPISGHTALYWYRQSLGQGPEFLIYFQGTGAADDSGLPNDRFFAVRPEGSVSTLKIQRTERGDSAVYLCASSLSLTSRDEQFFGPGTRLTVL.

This clonotype has a count of ten or more. The genes are TRBV20-1 and TRBJ2-7; perhaps TRBD2 as D (5 bases). The V gene's germline CDR1 is DFQATT and CDR2 SNEGSKA (reference sequence). The CDR3 runs to 15 residues. Trimming cost V 6 bases and J 6 bases, with 24 bases left between them. CDR3 protein: CSALRVGPLPREQYF. CDR3 nucleotides: TGCAGTGCCCTGAGGGTAGGGCCTTTACCCCGCGAGCAGTACTTC.

This clonotype was counted at least ten times. The chain recombines TRBV20-1 with TRBJ2-7; 11 bases are shared with TRBD2. Unmatched junction bases numbered 4, after V lost 6 bases and J lost 0 bases. Germline V CDR1 and CDR2: DFQATT, SNEGSKA (reference sequence). The CDR3 contains 14 residues. As DNA, the CDR3 is TGCAGTGCCCTAGCGGGGGGATTCTCCTACGAGCAGTACTTC. Amino acids: CSALAGGFSYEQYF.

This clonotype was seen at least ten times. DNA of the CDR3: TGTGCCAGCAGTTACTCCCAACGACAAGGGGAGTCCTACGAGCAGTACTTC. The encoded protein is CASSYSQRQGESYEQYF. The chain carries TRBV6-6 and TRBJ2-7; D may be TRBD1 or TRBD2 (5 bases each). V gave up 0 bases and J gave up 1 base, with 16 bases separating them. This CDR3 region has 17 residues. Germline CDR1 MNHNY, CDR2 SVGAGI (reference sequence).